This T cell receptor beta chain was identified during a study of cytomegalovirus exposure and HLA in healthy donors. Regarding the study as a whole: Highly shared sequence variants in one cluster were likely a sequencing artifact.

Vbeta (60) and Jbeta (13) primers were used in the PCR. The repertoire was sequenced with immunoSEQ multiplex PCR; TCRdb's copy has only in-frame clones and lacks some. The sample lists about 280,000 clones, 70% to 90% occurring once. V lost 4 bases and J lost 3; bases outside the gene matches: 6. The germline CDR1 and CDR2 sequences are PRHDT and FYEKMQ (reference sequence). CDR3 length: 16 residues. Donors in the study were healthy people who gave bone marrow. About this clone itself: The antigen remains unidentified.

The source is a woman under 30 in good health and CMV-seronegative. V and J are TRBV13 and TRBJ2-1, with 10 bases identical to TRBD2. Source material: PBMCs. CDR3 DNA sequence: TGTGCCAGCAGCTCCTCTAGCGGGGGTCACTACAATGAGCAGTTCTTC. Protein sequence: CASSSSSGGHYNEQFF.